The T cell receptor beta chain under discussion was sequenced for a study of blood T cell repertoires in COVID-19. This clone came up a few times. The data were produced by immunoSEQ multiplex PCR, yet TCRdb's version contains in-frame clones alone and is incomplete. The repertoire holds approximately 140,000 clones, with over 65% as singletons. Trimming left V 8 bases short and J 0 bases short, with 29 bases between. Per the germline V gene, CDR1 is MDHEN and CDR2 is SYDVKM. The CDR3 totals 20 residues. Sequencing was performed on peripheral blood. The chain is built from TRBV28 and TRBJ1-5, with a tentative D call TRBD1 (5 bases). The sequence was collected from a man in his 70s with acute or convalescent COVID-19. DNA of the CDR3: TGTGCCAGCGGCCCGTATCGCCAGGGCGACGGGGGGTATAGCAATCAGCCCCAGCATTTT. This gives the protein CASGPYRQGDGGYSNQPQHF. The full variable domain, completed using reference TRBV28 and TRBJ1-5, is DVKVTQSSRYLVKRTGEKVFLECVQDMDHENMFWYRQDPGLGLRLIYFSYDVKMKEKGDIPEGYSVSREKKERFSLILESASTNQTSMYLCASGPYRQGDGGYSNQPQHFGDGTRLSIL.